Listed below are T cell receptor beta chains from one sample, sequenced in a study of cytomegalovirus exposure and HLA in healthy donors. Sequencing was performed with immunoSEQ multiplex PCR; in TCRdb, only in-frame clones are kept and a portion is missing. The sample table sets out 100,000 to 150,000 clones. The material sequenced was PBMCs. Every receptor here comes from a man younger than 35 in good health and CMV-seronegative. CDR3s include the opening cysteine and the closing phenylalanine or tryptophan. D genes are given only for firm matches.

j_call: TRBJ1-2; v_call: TRBV29-1; d_call: TRBD1; cdr3_nt: TGCAGCGTTACTACAGGGGGAACTAACTATGGCTACACCTTC; cdr3_aa: CSVTTGGTNYGYTF
j_call: TRBJ2-2; v_call: TRBV5-4; d_call: TRBD2; cdr3_nt: TGTGCCAGCAGCCCTCCAGCGGGGGGGAGGACCGGGGAGCTGTTTTTT; cdr3_aa: CASSPPAGGRTGELFF
j_call: TRBJ2-7; v_call: TRBV18; d_call: TRBD1; cdr3_nt: TGTGCCAGCTCCCAGGGGGCCTACGAGCAGTACTTC; cdr3_aa: CASSQGAYEQYF
j_call: TRBJ1-2; v_call: TRBV7-2; d_call: TRBD1; cdr3_nt: TGTGCCAGCAGCCCCATGACAGGGGCTAAAAACTATGGCTACACCTTC; cdr3_aa: CASSPMTGAKNYGYTF
j_call: TRBJ2-1; v_call: TRBV27; d_call: -; cdr3_nt: TGTGCCAGCAGGTCAGGGGTGTGGGGTGAGCAGTTCTTC; cdr3_aa: CASRSGVWGEQFF
j_call: TRBJ2-7; v_call: TRBV11-1; d_call: TRBD2; cdr3_nt: TGTGCCAGCAGCTTGTCCGGACTAGCGGGAGTTTACGAGCAGTACTTC; cdr3_aa: CASSLSGLAGVYEQYF
j_call: TRBJ2-5; v_call: TRBV2; d_call: -; cdr3_nt: TGTGCCAGCAGTGAATTCATAGACTCGGGACTGGAAGTAGAGACCCAGTACTTC; cdr3_aa: CASSEFIDSGLEVETQYF
j_call: TRBJ1-5; v_call: TRBV21-1; d_call: -; cdr3_nt: TGTGCCAGCAGCAAACAAGGTCCCGGACAGGGTGATCAGCCCCAGCATTTT; cdr3_aa: CASSKQGPGQGDQPQHF
j_call: TRBJ2-3; v_call: TRBV2; d_call: TRBD2; cdr3_nt: TGTGCCAGCAGTGACAGACTAGCGGGGGGGCTAGATACGCAGTATTTT; cdr3_aa: CASSDRLAGGLDTQYF
j_call: TRBJ1-2; v_call: TRBV7-2; d_call: -; cdr3_nt: TGTGCCAGCAGCCCTTTACTGGACACCAATGGCTACACCTTC; cdr3_aa: CASSPLLDTNGYTF
j_call: TRBJ2-3; v_call: TRBV5-4; d_call: TRBD1; cdr3_nt: TGTGCCAGCAGCAACAGGGGGCAAGCAGATACGCAGTATTTT; cdr3_aa: CASSNRGQADTQYF
j_call: TRBJ1-6; v_call: TRBV10-3; d_call: TRBD1; cdr3_nt: TGTGCCATCGGGGACAGGGTGGTTTTCAATTCACCCCTCCACTTT; cdr3_aa: CAIGDRVVFNSPLHF
j_call: TRBJ2-7; v_call: TRBV6-1; d_call: TRBD1; cdr3_nt: TGTGCCAGCAGTGTTAAGGGGGCGATCGAGCAGTACTTC; cdr3_aa: CASSVKGAIEQYF
j_call: TRBJ1-1; v_call: TRBV18; d_call: -; cdr3_nt: TGTGCCAGCTCACCGAGGGGGGGCCGAACTGAAGCTTTCTTT; cdr3_aa: CASSPRGGRTEAFF
j_call: TRBJ2-7; v_call: TRBV6-5; d_call: -; cdr3_nt: TGTGCCAGCAGTTACAGTCTGATTGAATCCTACGAGCAGTACTTC; cdr3_aa: CASSYSLIESYEQYF
j_call: TRBJ2-5; v_call: TRBV11-2; d_call: TRBD1; cdr3_nt: TGTGCCAGCAGCTTATCGGTTGAGGCAGGGGGCCCTGGGGAGACCCAGTACTTC; cdr3_aa: CASSLSVEAGGPGETQYF
j_call: TRBJ1-2; v_call: TRBV28; d_call: TRBD1; cdr3_nt: TGTGCCAGCAGTCCACCGGACAGGCCTGGCTACACCTTC; cdr3_aa: CASSPPDRPGYTF
j_call: TRBJ1-4; v_call: TRBV28; d_call: -; cdr3_nt: TGTGCCAGCAGTTTAGTGGGGCTAACTAATGAAAAACTGTTTTTT; cdr3_aa: CASSLVGLTNEKLFF
j_call: TRBJ2-1; v_call: TRBV6-5; d_call: -; cdr3_nt: TGTGCCAGCAGCCTACTGCAGGCACCAGGGAATGAGCAGTTCTTC; cdr3_aa: CASSLLQAPGNEQFF
j_call: TRBJ2-7; v_call: TRBV25-1; d_call: -; cdr3_nt: TGTGCCAGCAGTGTTGCCCATAGCTCCTACGAGCAGTACTTC; cdr3_aa: CASSVAHSSYEQYF
j_call: TRBJ1-3; v_call: TRBV25-1; d_call: -; cdr3_nt: TGTGCCAGCAGTGTGATTAATACAGGGACTGGAAACACCATATATTTT; cdr3_aa: CASSVINTGTGNTIYF
j_call: TRBJ2-7; v_call: TRBV29-1; d_call: TRBD1; cdr3_nt: TGCAGCGCTACACCGGGACAGGGGGCCGAGCAGTACTTC; cdr3_aa: CSATPGQGAEQYF
j_call: TRBJ2-1; v_call: TRBV4-3; d_call: TRBD1; cdr3_nt: TGCGCCAGCAGCCAAGATGGGAGGGACAGGGGCAATGAGCAGTTCTTC; cdr3_aa: CASSQDGRDRGNEQFF
j_call: TRBJ2-3; v_call: TRBV5-6; d_call: -; cdr3_nt: TGTGCCAGCACAAGTGCGCCCACAGATACGCAGTATTTT; cdr3_aa: CASTSAPTDTQYF
j_call: TRBJ1-5; v_call: TRBV4-1; d_call: -; cdr3_nt: TGCGCCAGCAGCCAAGGATACGGCGGAGTTAGCAATCAGCCCCAGCATTTT; cdr3_aa: CASSQGYGGVSNQPQHF
j_call: TRBJ1-5; v_call: TRBV28; d_call: -; cdr3_nt: TGTGCCAGCAGTTTCTACAGGGCCAATCAGCCCCAGCATTTT; cdr3_aa: CASSFYRANQPQHF
j_call: TRBJ1-5; v_call: TRBV28; d_call: -; cdr3_nt: TGTGCCAGCAGAACTGACAGGACGGGCAATCAGCCCCAGCATTTT; cdr3_aa: CASRTDRTGNQPQHF
j_call: TRBJ1-2; v_call: TRBV28; d_call: -; cdr3_nt: TGTGCCAGCACCACCCCTGGGCAGCTCTATGGCTACACCTTC; cdr3_aa: CASTTPGQLYGYTF
j_call: TRBJ1-4; v_call: TRBV18; d_call: -; cdr3_nt: TGTGCCAGCTCACCGGACAGATCCAATGAAAAACTGTTTTTT; cdr3_aa: CASSPDRSNEKLFF
j_call: TRBJ2-7; v_call: TRBV6-5; d_call: -; cdr3_nt: TGTGCCAGCAGTTTGTCCGGGTTTAATTACGAGCAGTACTTC; cdr3_aa: CASSLSGFNYEQYF
j_call: TRBJ2-5; v_call: TRBV25-1; d_call: -; cdr3_nt: TGTGCCAGCAGAAGGGGGGGGGTCCAAGAGACCCAGTACTTC; cdr3_aa: CASRRGGVQETQYF
j_call: TRBJ1-2; v_call: TRBV6-5; d_call: TRBD1; cdr3_nt: TGTGCCAGCAGTTTAAGACAGGGGGGTAACTATGGCTACACCTTC; cdr3_aa: CASSLRQGGNYGYTF
j_call: TRBJ2-7; v_call: TRBV4-3; d_call: TRBD2; cdr3_nt: TGCGCCAGCAGCCCTCGGGACTATTGCTCCTACGAGCAGTACTTC; cdr3_aa: CASSPRDYCSYEQYF
j_call: TRBJ1-5; v_call: TRBV28; d_call: -; cdr3_nt: TGTGCCAGCAGTTTAAGTGGAGGGTTTAATCAGCCCCAGCATTTT; cdr3_aa: CASSLSGGFNQPQHF
j_call: TRBJ1-5; v_call: TRBV6-1; d_call: -; cdr3_nt: TGTGCCAGCAAGTTTGCGGGGGATCAGCCCCAGCATTTT; cdr3_aa: CASKFAGDQPQHF
j_call: TRBJ2-2; v_call: TRBV10-2; d_call: TRBD2; cdr3_nt: TGCGCCAGCAAGCGGGAGTACACCGGGGAGCTGTTTTTT; cdr3_aa: CASKREYTGELFF
j_call: TRBJ2-2; v_call: TRBV7-6; d_call: -; cdr3_nt: TGTGCCAGCAGCTTATTCTTATCGGGGGCCGGGGAGCTGTTTTTT; cdr3_aa: CASSLFLSGAGELFF
j_call: TRBJ2-7; v_call: TRBV5-1; d_call: -; cdr3_nt: TGCGCCAGCAGCTTGGTAGCTGGGTCGCACCGTGGCTCCTACGAGCAGTACTTC; cdr3_aa: CASSLVAGSHRGSYEQYF
j_call: TRBJ2-5; v_call: TRBV10-3; d_call: TRBD2; cdr3_nt: TGTGCCATCAGTGTCCCCCTAGCGGGAGTTGAGACCCAGTACTTC; cdr3_aa: CAISVPLAGVETQYF
j_call: TRBJ1-3; v_call: TRBV15; d_call: -; cdr3_nt: TGTGCCACCAGCAGAGAGCAGGGTGTAAACACCATATATTTT; cdr3_aa: CATSREQGVNTIYF
j_call: TRBJ2-1; v_call: TRBV7-2; d_call: TRBD1; cdr3_nt: TGTGCCAGCAGCGGATCGGGACAGGGCTGGGATGAGCAGTTCTTC; cdr3_aa: CASSGSGQGWDEQFF
j_call: TRBJ1-5; v_call: TRBV5-1; d_call: -; cdr3_nt: TGCGCCAGCAGCTTGGGAGGTAATAGCAATCAGCCCCAGCATTTT; cdr3_aa: CASSLGGNSNQPQHF
j_call: TRBJ1-5; v_call: TRBV19; d_call: -; cdr3_nt: TGTGCCAGTAGTATAACGGGTTATCAGCCCCAGCATTTT; cdr3_aa: CASSITGYQPQHF
j_call: TRBJ1-6; v_call: TRBV10-1; d_call: -; cdr3_nt: TGCGCCAGCAGTGTGAGGGTAGATTCACCCCTCCACTTT; cdr3_aa: CASSVRVDSPLHF
j_call: TRBJ2-1; v_call: TRBV28; d_call: -; cdr3_nt: TGTGCCAGCAGTTTCTCGGGGAGGGGGGAGCAGTTCTTC; cdr3_aa: CASSFSGRGEQFF
j_call: TRBJ2-5; v_call: TRBV9; d_call: TRBD2; cdr3_nt: TGTGCCAGCAGCGTAGGAGGCCAGCGGGAGTCCCAGTACTTC; cdr3_aa: CASSVGGQRESQYF
j_call: TRBJ2-7; v_call: TRBV7-2; d_call: -; cdr3_nt: TGTGCCAGCAGCTTAGGTGAGGTCTCCTACGAGCAGTACTTC; cdr3_aa: CASSLGEVSYEQYF
j_call: TRBJ2-3; v_call: TRBV12-5; d_call: -; cdr3_nt: TGTGCTAGTGGTTTGGGGCCCACAGATACGCAGTATTTT; cdr3_aa: CASGLGPTDTQYF
j_call: TRBJ2-7; v_call: TRBV6-5; d_call: -; cdr3_nt: TGTGCCAGCAGAATACAGGGATTCTCCTACGAGCAGTACTTC; cdr3_aa: CASRIQGFSYEQYF
j_call: TRBJ1-5; v_call: TRBV11-2; d_call: TRBD1; cdr3_nt: TGTGCCAGCAGCTACGCAGGGGGAAACCAGCCCCAGCATTTT; cdr3_aa: CASSYAGGNQPQHF
j_call: TRBJ2-1; v_call: TRBV19; d_call: TRBD1; cdr3_nt: TGTGCCAGTAGTAGGGGACAGGGGGCGGTCTCGATGTTCAATGAGCAGTTCTTC; cdr3_aa: CASSRGQGAVSMFNEQFF
j_call: TRBJ1-1; v_call: TRBV6-1; d_call: -; cdr3_nt: TGTGGGGGAGGGGAGGGTATCGAGAACACTGAAGCTTTCTTT; cdr3_aa: CGGGEGIENTEAFF
j_call: TRBJ1-2; v_call: TRBV30; d_call: -; cdr3_nt: TGTGCCTGGAGTCCCGTGGCGGCAAACTATGGCTACACCTTC; cdr3_aa: CAWSPVAANYGYTF
j_call: TRBJ1-1; v_call: TRBV7-9; d_call: TRBD1; cdr3_nt: TGTGCCAGCAGCTTAGGACAGGGGAATGAAGCTTTCTTT; cdr3_aa: CASSLGQGNEAFF
j_call: TRBJ2-7; v_call: TRBV13; d_call: -; cdr3_nt: TGTGCCAGCAGCTCGACTCGTAGTTGGCACGAGCAGTACTTC; cdr3_aa: CASSSTRSWHEQYF
j_call: TRBJ2-6; v_call: TRBV14; d_call: TRBD2; cdr3_nt: TGTGCCAGCAGCAGACTAGCGGGAACTGGGGCCAACGTCCTGACTTTC; cdr3_aa: CASSRLAGTGANVLTF
j_call: TRBJ2-5; v_call: TRBV9; d_call: TRBD2; cdr3_nt: TGTGCCAGCAGCGTAGGGGGACTAGCGGGAGTCGGTGAGACCCAGTACTTC; cdr3_aa: CASSVGGLAGVGETQYF